The 20 T cell receptor beta chains in this list originate from one sample, sequenced in a study of cytomegalovirus exposure and HLA in healthy donors. Use of 60 Vbeta and 13 Jbeta primers characterized the PCR. The data were produced by immunoSEQ multiplex PCR, yet TCRdb's version contains in-frame clones alone and is incomplete. The data show 150,000 to 200,000 clones, 75% to 90% seen once. Sequencing was done on a sample of PBMCs. The receptors derive from a woman between 18 and 29 years old in good health and CMV-seronegative.

This clone has a handful of counts. The genes are TRBV5-8 and TRBJ1-4, with 7 nucleotides matching TRBD1. The CDR3 spans 14 residues. The V gene end was trimmed by 2 bases and the J gene end by 6 bases; junction bases not matched to a gene: 4. From germline, CDR1 is SGHTS and CDR2 YDEGEE. CDR3 coding DNA: TGTGCCAGCAGCTTTGAGACAGGGCATGAAAAACTGTTTTTT. Protein sequence: CASSFETGHEKLFF.

This sequence joins TRBV18 and TRBJ1-6; D remains ambiguous. The germline V gene has CDR1 KGHSH and CDR2 LQKENI. V shed 3 bases and J shed 14 bases, with 17 bases lying between them. This CDR3 contains 14 residues. The CDR3 DNA reads as TGTGCCAGCTCACCCGACACCTCGGATAGGACCCTCCACTTT. Its protein is CASSPDTSDRTLHF.

Only a few counts were recorded for this clone. This sequence joins TRBV27 and TRBJ1-1; D gene unclear. Deletions cut 3 bases from V and 3 bases from J, with 8 bases between. The CDR3 spans 13 residues. Germline-derived CDR1 and CDR2 are MNHEY and SMNVEV (reference sequence). The CDR3 is CASSFAEYTEAFF. The CDR3 DNA reads as TGTGCCAGCAGTTTCGCAGAATACACTGAAGCTTTCTTT.

The chain is built from TRBV6-6 and TRBJ2-3; 8 bases line up with TRBD1. Germline V gene sequence: CDR1 MNHNY, CDR2 SVGAGI (reference sequence). The V and J ends lost 5 bases and 2 bases, in that order; junction bases with no gene match: 6. This CDR3 contains 15 residues. As DNA, the CDR3 is TGTGCCAGCAGTACCGACAGGGGTCCCACAGATACGCAGTATTTT. Protein product: CASSTDRGPTDTQYF.

The chain uses TRBV7-9 and TRBJ2-1; 11 bases agree with TRBD2. The CDR3 is 17 amino acids. V shed 6 bases, J shed 2 bases, and the junction held 9 bases outside the gene matches. Germline V gives CDR1 SEHNR, CDR2 FQNEAQ (reference sequence). CDR3: CASSFPGTSGAYNEQFF. CDR3 bases: TGTGCCAGCAGTTTTCCCGGGACTAGCGGAGCCTACAATGAGCAGTTCTTC. Looking up the rest from reference TRBV7-9 and TRBJ2-1 gives the full variable domain: DTGVSQNPRHKITKRGQNVTFRCDPISEHNRLYWYRQTLGQGPEFLTYFQNEAQLEKSRLLSDRFSAERPKGSFSTLEIQRTEQGDSAMYLCASSFPGTSGAYNEQFFGPGTRLTVL.

For the CDR3, the DNA is TGCGCCAGCAGCTCAGGACAGGGCGAAGAGACCCAGTACTTC. It yields the protein CASSSGQGEETQYF. This chain links TRBV5-1 with TRBJ2-5; 8 bases match TRBD1. From germline, CDR1 is SGHRS and CDR2 YFSETQ. J lost 3 bases, V lost 3 bases, and 4 bases had no gene match. This CDR3 comprises 14 residues. The whole variable domain, filled in from reference TRBV5-1 and TRBJ2-5, reads KAGVTQTPRYLIKTRGQQVTLSCSPISGHRSVSWYQQTPGQGLQFLFEYFSETQRNKGNFPGRFSGRQFSNSRSEMNVSTLELGDSALYLCASSSGQGEETQYFGPGTRLLVL.

The chain combines TRBV9 with TRBJ2-3; perhaps TRBD2 as D (5 bases). This CDR3 is 18 amino acids long. The ends were cut back, 0 bases at V and 2 bases at J, with 19 bases in the middle. The V gene's germline CDR1 is SGDLS and CDR2 YYNGEE. The DNA for the CDR3 is TGTGCCAGCAGCGTAGCTTCTAGCCCAGCCGATTACACAGATACGCAGTATTTT. Amino acids: CASSVASSPADYTDTQYF.

The chain is built from TRBV7-9 and TRBJ2-1; D call uncertain. In germline, CDR1 is SEHNR, CDR2 FQNEAQ (reference sequence). The V end lost 3 bases, the J end lost 9 bases, and 15 bases lay between the germline ends. The CDR3 sequence is 14 residues long. The CDR3 protein is CASSFVTVTGEQFF. In DNA, the CDR3 is TGTGCCAGCAGCTTCGTAACCGTAACTGGTGAGCAGTTCTTC.

The table lists this clone with a count of one. This chain links TRBV5-1 with TRBJ2-1, with D perhaps matching TRBD2 (6 bases). CDR1 and CDR2 (germline): SGHRS, YFSETQ. The CDR3 loop spans 15 amino acids. V was cut by 4 bases and J by 0 bases, with 11 bases left in between. DNA for the CDR3: TGCGCCAGCAGCCCTAGCGCCTCCTCCTACAATGAGCAGTTCTTC. It translates to CASSPSASSYNEQFF.

This chain links TRBV18 with TRBJ2-1, with D uncertain. Trimming took 3 bases from V and 2 from J, leaving 8 bases between them. The CDR3 totals 14 residues. Germline V gives CDR1 KGHSH, CDR2 LQKENI. The CDR3 spells CASSPRKTYNEQFF. CDR3 in DNA: TGTGCCAGCTCACCGAGAAAGACCTACAATGAGCAGTTCTTC.

The chain employs TRBV29-1 and TRBJ1-3, with D maybe TRBD1 (6 bases). Germline V gene lookup returns CDR1 SQVTM and CDR2 ANQGSEA. This CDR3 contains 13 residues. V was clipped by 6 bases and J by 2 bases, with 11 bases between them. The CDR3 DNA reads TGCAGCGTCGGGGGGGCTCCTGGAAACACCATATATTTT. This gives the protein CSVGGAPGNTIYF.

This chain joins TRBV19 and TRBJ2-7, with 8 bases lining up with TRBD2. The CDR3 sequence is 15 residues long. V was clipped by 4 bases and J by 5 bases; unmatched bases: 10. CDR1 is LNHDA, CDR2 SQIVND, per germline (reference sequence). Here the CDR3 reads CASSTPAGGLDEQYF. CDR3 bases: TGTGCCAGTAGTACCCCCGCGGGGGGCCTGGACGAGCAGTACTTC.

CDR3 protein: CASSSHRGKNTGELFF. For the CDR3, the DNA is TGTGCCAGCAGCAGCCACAGGGGGAAGAACACCGGGGAGCTGTTTTTT. The chain combines TRBV11-2 with TRBJ2-2; 8 bases are a match to TRBD1. The CDR3 is 16 residues long. V shed 5 bases, J shed 1 base, and the junction held 6 bases outside the gene matches. Germline CDR1 SGHAT, CDR2 FQNNGV.

The chain links TRBV7-2 to TRBJ2-4; TRBD1 aligns across 10 bases. V dropped 5 bases and J dropped 3; count of bases not matched to a gene: 10. This CDR3 comprises 17 residues. Germline V CDR1 and CDR2: SGHTA, FQGNSA. CDR3 DNA: TGTGCCAGCAGCCAACCCGACAGGGGGCCGGGCAAAAACATTCAGTACTTC. It translates to CASSQPDRGPGKNIQYF.

The V and J genes are TRBV19 and TRBJ2-2, with unresolved D. Germline CDR1 reads LNHDA; CDR2 reads SQIVND (reference sequence). The CDR3 loop spans 16 amino acids. Trimming cost V 2 bases and J 6 bases, with 16 bases left between them. The CDR3 coding sequence is TGTGCCAGTAGTATAAATGGTCCCGGGTTGCCCGGGGAGCTGTTTTTT. Amino acid sequence: CASSINGPGLPGELFF.

This clone was seen more than once but under ten times. V is TRBV7-2 and J is TRBJ2-7, with no clear D. This CDR3 is built from 12 residues. Germline-derived CDR1 and CDR2 are SGHTA and FQGNSA. The ends were cut back, 5 bases at V and 7 bases at J, with 12 bases in the middle. CDR3 bases: TGTGCCAGCAGCCAACGGTGGTTTGAGCAGTACTTC. Its protein product is CASSQRWFEQYF.

The chain combines TRBV10-3 with TRBJ2-7, with 7 bases that match TRBD1. The germline V gene encodes CDR1 ENHRY and CDR2 SYGVKD. V was clipped by 10 bases and J by 2 bases; unmatched bases: 8. This CDR3 spans 13 amino acids. The CDR3 DNA sequence: TGTGCCAGCCGACAGGGCGCCACCTACGAGCAGTACTTC. Translating gives CASRQGATYEQYF.

The chain uses TRBV7-9 and TRBJ2-5, with D maybe TRBD1 (5 bases). The germline gives CDR1 SEHNR, CDR2 FQNEAQ (reference sequence). The V end lost 2 bases, the J end lost 2 bases, and 6 bases lay between the germline ends. The CDR3 extends over 13 amino acids. The CDR3 reads CASSLQGQETQYF. CDR3 DNA sequence: TGTGCCAGCAGCTTACAGGGACAAGAGACCCAGTACTTC.

The chain combines TRBV7-3 with TRBJ2-5; TRBD1 matches at 10 bases. Trimming at V came to 5 bases and at J to 7 bases, leaving 13 bases not matched to a gene. This CDR3 comprises 16 residues. The V gene's germline CDR1 is SGHTA and CDR2 FQGTGA. The CDR3 reads CASSVVRDRGFGTQYF. CDR3 nucleotides: TGTGCCAGCAGCGTAGTCCGGGACAGGGGATTTGGGACCCAGTACTTC.

Worth noting for this clone: The germline gene is not matched at one end of the junction; a read error may be the cause. This sequence joins TRBV12-5 and TRBJ1-1, with D unclear. Germline V gene lookup returns CDR1 LGHNT and CDR2 FRNRAP. This CDR3 region has 11 residues. The CDR3 DNA reads TGTGCTAGTGGTTTAAACAGTGAAGCTTTCTTT. It yields the protein CASGLNSEAFF.